This T cell receptor (beta chain) emerged from a study of T-cell memory formation after mild COVID-19. Study-wide results and limits: Several responding clones turned up in pre-infection memory, indicating that cross-reactive memory may have taken part. Among contracting clones, CD4+ were mainly CM/EM and CD8+ enriched in EMRA. Clones that shrank (day 15 to 85) were balanced CD4/CD8, whereas later expanders leaned CD4+.

This clonotype was detected many times. Its specificity is not known. Barcoded TCR alpha and TCR beta cDNA libraries with UMIs came from 5'RACE using constant-segment primers. One entry per CDR3 protein, called by TCRdb with MiXCR from the 5' RACE reads. In the table there are roughly 100,000 distinct CDR3 sequences, more than 15% of which are singletons. Trimming took off 3 bases at V and 3 bases at J, with 11 bases between the two ends. The CDR3 loop spans 14 amino acids. Germline V gene lookup returns CDR1 MGHRA and CDR2 YSYEKL. V is TRBV4-1 and J is TRBJ1-1, with D uncertain. The TCR comes from an adult woman who had mild COVID-19 (a few samples of this study predate the infection). Cell type and time point are not known. What was sequenced was PBMCs or a T cell subset sorted from them (not recorded which). Here the CDR3 reads CASSHAGGYTEAFF. The CDR3 DNA reads TGCGCCAGCAGCCATGCGGGCGGATACACTGAAGCTTTCTTT.